Shown below are 10 T cell receptor beta chains from a single sample sequenced in a study of shared clonotypes between healthy human individuals. Generated by immunoSEQ multiplex PCR, the TCRdb table keeps only in-frame clones and is missing some. Of roughly 640,000 clones listed, 95% to 98% were seen once; the top ten hold less than 0.065%. The material sequenced was naive CD4+ T cells sorted from blood. Subset defined: CD45RA+ positively selected. The receptors were sampled from a woman under 40 in good health.

The V and J genes are TRBV2 and TRBJ2-4; 11 nucleotides align to TRBD2. V shed 2 bases and J 0 bases; nucleotides not matched to a gene: 6. CDR1 SNHLY and CDR2 FYNNEI come from the germline V gene. The CDR3 totals 18 residues. CDR3 sequence (DNA): TGTGCCAGCAGTGAATTAGCGGGAGGGGTCTTAGCCAAAAACATTCAGTACTTC. Residues: CASSELAGGVLAKNIQYF.

The chain is built from TRBV6-5 and TRBJ1-4; D gene uncertain. The ends were cut back, 0 bases at V and 8 bases at J, with 7 bases in the middle. CDR3 length: 13 amino acids. Germline V CDR1 and CDR2: MNHEY, SVGAGI. CDR3 bases: TGTGCCAGCAGTTACTCGGAGGGCGAAAAACTGTTTTTT. Residues: CASSYSEGEKLFF.

The chain joins TRBV2 to TRBJ2-1, with TRBD2 matching over 9 bases. The CDR3 is 12 amino acids. CDR1 is SNHLY and CDR2 is FYNNEI in the germline V gene. Trimming took 8 bases from V and 9 from J; bases not matched to a gene: 5. Here the CDR3 reads CASVLAGREQFF. The CDR3, as DNA: TGTGCCAGCGTCCTAGCGGGACGTGAGCAGTTCTTC.

V and J are TRBV28 and TRBJ1-1; D remains ambiguous. The CDR3 totals 12 residues. Deletions cut 6 bases from V and 3 bases from J, with 8 bases between. In germline, CDR1 is MDHEN, CDR2 SYDVKM. The CDR3 DNA sequence: TGTGCCAGCAGACCCCTCTACACTGAAGCTTTCTTT. The encoded protein is CASRPLYTEAFF.

The chain uses TRBV28 and TRBJ2-1, with 10 bases identical to TRBD2. The CDR3 spans 17 residues. V was pared by 6 bases and J by 0 bases, with 8 bases of the junction left unmatched. CDR1 MDHEN and CDR2 SYDVKM come from the germline V gene. In nucleotides, the CDR3 is TGTGCCAGCAGGTCCTCTAGCGGGAGTAGCTCCTACAATGAGCAGTTCTTC. Its protein is CASRSSSGSSSYNEQFF.

This chain joins TRBV7-9 and TRBJ2-2; 11 positions agree with TRBD2. Losses at the gene ends were 1 base for V and 5 bases for J; bases not matched to a gene: 9. CDR1 and CDR2 from the germline V gene are SEHNR and FQNEAQ (reference sequence). The CDR3 totals 18 residues. CDR3: CASSLVLTSGIVTGELFF. Written as DNA, the CDR3 is TGTGCCAGCAGCTTAGTGCTGACTAGCGGGATCGTAACCGGGGAGCTGTTTTTT.

V usage is TRBV30 and J usage is TRBJ1-1; D may be TRBD1 (5 bases). With 3 bases removed from V and 4 bases from J, the gap between germline ends came to 15 bases. CDR1 and CDR2 from the germline V gene are GTSNPN and SVGIG (reference sequence). The CDR3 spans 14 residues. CDR3 amino acids: CAWRKVWGGTEAFF. Here the CDR3 DNA reads TGTGCCTGGAGGAAGGTATGGGGGGGCACTGAAGCTTTCTTT.

The V call is TRBV28, the J call TRBJ2-7, with D unclear. This CDR3 region has 14 residues. V was cut by 5 bases and J by 2 bases, with 13 bases left in between. Germline-derived CDR1 and CDR2 are MDHEN and SYDVKM. The CDR3 DNA follows: TGTGCCAGCAGTCCTGACCTATTAGCCTACGAGCAGTACTTC. It encodes CASSPDLLAYEQYF.

The CDR3 nucleotides read TGTGCCGCAACCATAGCGGGAGCGCACAATGAGCAGTTCTTC. Translation: CAATIAGAHNEQFF. This chain joins TRBV6-1 and TRBJ2-1, with TRBD2 matching 9 bases. This CDR3 spans 14 amino acids. Germline loops: CDR1 MNHNS, CDR2 SASEGT. V was clipped by 11 bases and J by 5 bases; unmatched bases: 10.

A single count supports this clone. The chain joins TRBV27 to TRBJ1-5, with D tentatively TRBD1 (5 bases). Germline V CDR1 and CDR2: MNHEY, SMNVEV (reference sequence). This CDR3 is built from 16 residues. The V and J ends lost 2 bases and 3 bases respectively, with 14 bases between them. In DNA, the CDR3 is TGTGCCAGCAGTTTACAGGGAACTGCTTTCAATCAGCCCCAGCATTTT. It is translated as CASSLQGTAFNQPQHF.